The 16 T cell receptor beta chains presented below share a single source sample, sequenced in a study of blood T cells in healthy people across ages. The second PCR ran roughly 6 to 11 cycles with a sample-barcoded 5' primer and J-beta primers. A single record per CDR3 protein comes from TCRdb applying MiXCR to the 5' RACE reads. The table records hundreds of thousands of distinct CDR3 sequences, 24% of them present only once. This sample was also put to use in a study of T cells of mothers and their children.

Sequencing was done on a sample of blood. The receptors stem from a boy aged 5-17 years in good health.

J is TRBJ2-1 and V is TRBV28; TRBD2 matches 14 bases. The CDR3 consists of 13 residues. The germline V gene encodes CDR1 MDHEN and CDR2 SYDVKM. J gave up 12 bases and V 6 bases, and 4 bases lay outside the gene matches. The CDR3 loop is CASRSGTSGRQFF. CDR3 in DNA: TGTGCCAGCAGGTCCGGGACTAGCGGGAGGCAGTTCTTC.

This clonotype was observed a handful of times. The chain carries TRBV4-3 and TRBJ2-7; TRBD2 might be the D (5 bases). The germline V and J ends were trimmed by 0 bases and 2 bases, with 14 bases remaining between them. From germline, CDR1 is LGHNA and CDR2 YSLEER. This CDR3 comprises 16 residues. CDR3: CASSQDFRLFPYEQYF. The CDR3 DNA reads as TGCGCCAGCAGCCAAGATTTCCGACTATTCCCCTACGAGCAGTACTTC.

V and J are TRBV7-6 and TRBJ2-4; the D is unclear. Trimming pared 1 base from V and 6 bases from J, leaving 10 bases between. Germline CDR1 and CDR2: SGHVS and FNYEAQ. The CDR3 extends over 14 amino acids. CDR3 nucleotides: TGTGCCAGCAGCTTAGACCCAGAGATAAACATTCAGTACTTC. Amino acids: CASSLDPEINIQYF.

The gene calls are TRBV20-1 and TRBJ1-4, with no clear D. The CDR3 is 12 residues long. Germline V gene data show CDR1 as DFQATT and CDR2 as SNEGSKA (reference sequence). Trimming removed 2 bases at V and 4 bases at J, with 5 bases between. In DNA, the CDR3 is TGCAGTGCTAGATTGGGTAATGAAAAACTGTTTTTT. Its translation: CSARLGNEKLFF.

The gene calls are TRBV2 and TRBJ2-7; 7 positions match TRBD2. Losses at the gene ends were 0 bases for V and 3 bases for J; bases not matched to a gene: 8. CDR1 SNHLY and CDR2 FYNNEI come from the germline V gene. CDR3 length: 16 residues. The CDR3 region has the DNA TGTGCCAGCAGTGAAGCCCTGGGCGGGGGAATCTACGAGCAGTACTTC. It specifies CASSEALGGGIYEQYF. The full variable domain, rest sourced from reference TRBV2 and TRBJ2-7, is EPEVTQTPSHQVTQMGQEVILRCVPISNHLYFYWYRQILGQKVEFLVSFYNNEISEKSEIFDDQFSVERPDGSNFTLKIRSTKLEDSAMYFCASSEALGGGIYEQYFGPGTRLTVT.

This clonotype was detected a few times. The conserved final phenylalanine or tryptophan is absent from the CDR3, which likely points to a read error. The J gene is TRBJ2-7, the V gene TRBV5-1; no definite D call. The CDR3 covers 14 residues. CDR1 is SGHRS and CDR2 is YFSETQ in the germline V gene. V shed 4 bases and J shed 0 bases, with 11 bases lying between them. The CDR3 bases are TGCGCCAGCAGCGCCGGATTCAACTCCTACGAGCAGTACCTC. The encoded protein is CASSAGFNSYEQYL.

V usage is TRBV20-1 and J usage is TRBJ1-1; unclear D gene. The V end was cut by 0 bases, the J end by 1 base, with 9 bases between. Germline V gene sequence: CDR1 DFQATT, CDR2 SNEGSKA (reference sequence). The CDR3 spans 14 residues. CDR3 DNA sequence: TGCAGTGCTAGAGATGGGGTTGGGAACACTGAAGCTTTCTTT. This gives the protein CSARDGVGNTEAFF.

The J gene is TRBJ1-2, the V gene TRBV6-5, with a possible D match to TRBD1 (5 bases). V was pared by 5 bases and J by 2 bases, with 15 bases between. The CDR3 runs to 15 residues. Germline V gene lookup returns CDR1 MNHEY and CDR2 SVGAGI. Here the CDR3 reads CASSGGTGWNYGYTF. The CDR3 DNA reads TGTGCCAGCAGTGGTGGGACTGGCTGGAACTATGGCTACACCTTC.

This clonotype was seen a few times. The rearrangement uses TRBV20-1 and TRBJ1-2; D may be TRBD1 (6 bases). V gave up 4 bases and J gave up 8 bases, with 23 bases separating them. The CDR3 is 15 amino acids. Germline V gives CDR1 DFQATT, CDR2 SNEGSKA (reference sequence). The CDR3 DNA follows: TGCAGTGCTATTCCGCAGGGGCAAGGGACTCTAGGCTACACCTTC. It yields the protein CSAIPQGQGTLGYTF.

This chain uses TRBV20-1 with TRBJ2-1; 16 bases match TRBD2. V shed 1 base, J shed 0 bases, and the junction held 12 bases outside the gene matches. Germline V lookup: CDR1 DFQATT, CDR2 SNEGSKA (reference sequence). The CDR3 length is 21 residues. The CDR3 spells CSARGRAGTSGRASSYNEQFF. The CDR3 DNA reads TGCAGTGCTAGAGGTCGTGCCGGGACTAGCGGGAGGGCGAGCTCCTACAATGAGCAGTTCTTC.

V usage is TRBV3-1 and J usage is TRBJ1-1; TRBD1 matches at 7 bases. Germline-derived CDR1 and CDR2 are LGHDT and YNNKEL (reference sequence). Losses at the gene ends were 7 bases for V and 1 base for J; bases not matched to a gene: 6. The CDR3 is 14 residues long. CDR3 sequence: CASNPGTENTEAFF. CDR3 coding DNA: TGTGCCAGCAACCCCGGGACAGAGAACACTGAAGCTTTCTTT.

This clonotype was counted a few times. CDR3 nucleotides: TGTGCCAGCAGTGATACAGGGGGATATGGCTACACCTTC. This translates into CASSDTGGYGYTF. The chain combines TRBV25-1 with TRBJ1-2; TRBD1 matches 8 bases. V lost 3 bases and J lost 5; bases outside the gene matches: 2. The germline V gene encodes CDR1 MGHDK and CDR2 SYGVNS. CDR3 size: 13 residues.

In the case of this clonotype: Sequence at one end of the junction differs from germline and may be a read error. The chain is built from TRBV9 and TRBJ1-1, with D unclear. The CDR3 is 14 amino acids. Germline assignment: CDR1 SGDLS and CDR2 YYNGEE. CDR3 sequence reads: CASSPDGMNTEASF. CDR3 in DNA: TGTGCCAGCAGTCCGGACGGAATGAACACTGAAGCTTCCTTT.

This chain uses TRBV7-9 with TRBJ1-5; 7 bases line up with TRBD1. The CDR3 contains 17 residues. V lost 1 base to trimming and J lost 7 bases; unmatched junction nucleotides: 13. Per germline, CDR1 SEHNR and CDR2 FQNEAQ (reference sequence). The CDR3 DNA sequence: TGTGCCAGCAGCTTAGGGGAACAGGGGTTCGAGAGGCAGCCCCAGCATTTT. This codes for CASSLGEQGFERQPQHF.

This clonotype was seen more than once but under ten times. CDR3 loop: CASSQDRNREFHEQYF. The CDR3 region has the DNA TGTGCCAGCAGCCAAGATCGGAACAGGGAATTCCACGAGCAGTACTTC. This chain joins TRBV4-2 and TRBJ2-7; TRBD1 is a possible D gene (6 bases). Germline V gives CDR1 LGHNA, CDR2 YNFKEQ. This CDR3 contains 16 residues. Between the trimmed V and J ends, which lost 0 bases and 5 bases, there was a span of 17 bases.

The J gene is TRBJ2-6, the V gene TRBV28; a possible D gene is TRBD1 (6 bases). Trimming removed 2 bases at V and 1 base at J, with 18 bases between. Germline assignment: CDR1 MDHEN and CDR2 SYDVKM. This CDR3 comprises 19 residues. CDR3 bases: TGTGCCAGCAGTTTAAACGAATTTGGGGGCCCATCTGGGGCCAACGTCCTGACTTTC. Translating it yields CASSLNEFGGPSGANVLTF.